Presented here are 13 T cell receptor beta chains from one specimen sequenced in a study of T cells in Graves' hyperthyroidism and ophthalmopathy (dated by TCRdb to the late 2010s). Library prep was done by multiplex PCR. For sequencing, an Illumina HiSeq 2000 was employed. The TCR beta CDR3 regions were amplified from the RNA transcripts. For the first round of RT-PCR on the TCR CDR3, the HTBI primer set was used together with the Qiagen OneStep RT-PCR kit. The raw public reads went through TCRdb reprocessing: fastp at Q25, MiXCR clone calling, in-frame beta chains kept. Every entry covers one CDR3 protein and lists the most common genes and DNA from its rows. Within this sample are about half a million distinct CDR3 sequences, with approximately 25% of them counted one time only. About 11% of the sample is in the top ten clones. Material: blood. These receptors were obtained from a woman in her twenties or thirties with Graves' ophthalmopathy.

The sample holds a few counts of this clonotype. V and J are TRBV5-1 and TRBJ1-1; D is unclear. Trimming shortened V by 0 bases and J by 6 bases, and 18 bases separated the two germline ends. This CDR3 contains 16 residues. Germline lookup yields CDR1 SGHRS and CDR2 YFSETQ. The CDR3 DNA reads TGCGCCAGCAGCTTGGTCCAGGTCCGTGGCATGGCTGAAGCTTTCTTT. Encoded protein: CASSLVQVRGMAEAFF. The full variable domain, completed using reference TRBV5-1 and TRBJ1-1, is KAGVTQTPRYLIKTRGQQVTLSCSPISGHRSVSWYQQTPGQGLQFLFEYFSETQRNKGNFPGRFSGRQFSNSRSEMNVSTLELGDSALYLCASSLVQVRGMAEAFFGQGTRLTVV.

This clonotype was detected ten times or more. This rearrangement joins TRBV6-1 to TRBJ2-7; TRBD2 matches at 11 bases. Germline lookup yields CDR1 MNHNS and CDR2 SASEGT. V lost 6 bases to trimming and J lost 3 bases; unmatched junction nucleotides: 7. This CDR3 region has 15 residues. CDR3: CASSRGTSGDYEQYF. CDR3 coding DNA: TGTGCCAGCAGCCGTGGGACTAGCGGCGACTACGAGCAGTACTTC.

The sample holds many counts of this clonotype. The chain has TRBV6-5 and TRBJ1-1; 7 nucleotides agree with TRBD1. The CDR3 is 14 residues long. The V gene's germline CDR1 is MNHEY and CDR2 SVGAGI. With V trimmed by 6 bases and J by 0 bases, 4 bases remained unmatched. In nucleotides, the CDR3 is TGTGCCAGCAGCCACAGGGGTCTGAACACTGAAGCTTTCTTT. Residues: CASSHRGLNTEAFF.

This clonotype was found many times. The chain is built from TRBV24-1 and TRBJ1-1; D call uncertain. Germline V CDR1 and CDR2: KGHDR, SFDVKD. This CDR3 spans 13 amino acids. Trimming pared 8 bases from V and 5 bases from J, leaving 14 bases between. This CDR3 is CATKGRRGTEAFF. Here the CDR3 DNA reads TGTGCCACCAAGGGAAGGCGAGGGACTGAAGCTTTCTTT.

This clonotype was counted at least ten times. The chain has TRBV20-1 and TRBJ1-2; TRBD1 is a possible D gene (5 bases). V was shortened by 1 base and J by 3 bases, with 12 bases between the two germline ends. The CDR3 is 14 residues long. Germline V lookup: CDR1 DFQATT, CDR2 SNEGSKA (reference sequence). The CDR3 sequence is CSARAGPPYYGYTF. The CDR3 bases are TGCAGTGCTAGAGCAGGGCCCCCCTACTATGGCTACACCTTC.

This clonotype came up many times. CDR3 in amino acids: CSARIYAYEQYF. The CDR3 nucleotides read TGCAGTGCTAGAATTTATGCCTACGAGCAGTACTTC. The chain uses TRBV20-1 and TRBJ2-7; D uncertain. V was shortened by 2 bases and J by 2 bases, with 7 bases between the two germline ends. The CDR3 is 12 amino acids. Per the germline V gene, CDR1 is DFQATT and CDR2 is SNEGSKA (reference sequence).

The chain is built from TRBV20-1 and TRBJ2-2; no definite D call. The ends were cut back, 4 bases at V and 2 bases at J, with 2 bases in the middle. CDR3 length: 11 amino acids. Germline assignment: CDR1 DFQATT and CDR2 SNEGSKA (reference sequence). Here the CDR3 reads CSAKNTGELFF. CDR3 bases: TGCAGTGCTAAAAACACCGGGGAGCTGTTTTTT.

This clonotype was found many times. Relative to the germline gene, one junction end is altered; a read error may explain this. The chain links TRBV20-1 to TRBJ1-5, with D hard to call. Germline CDR1 and CDR2: DFQATT and SNEGSKA (reference sequence). The CDR3 is 14 amino acids. The CDR3 bases are TGCAGTGCTAGAGAGGTACTGGACTATCAACCCCAGCATTTT. Translating it yields CSAREVLDYQPQHF.

This clonotype was recorded a few times. The chain employs TRBV12-3 or TRBV12-4 and TRBJ1-5, with TRBD1 as a possible D gene (5 bases). The CDR3 contains 13 residues. Trimming left V 5 bases short and J 6 bases short, with 11 bases between. The CDR3 coding sequence is TGTGCCAGCAGTCCAGGGTTGCGTCAGCCCCAGCATTTT. It encodes CASSPGLRQPQHF.

The chain couples TRBV20-1 to TRBJ1-5; D gene unclear. From germline, CDR1 is DFQATT and CDR2 SNEGSKA (reference sequence). The CDR3 runs 15 residues. Trimming removed 1 base from V and 2 bases from J, with 12 bases in between. The DNA of the CDR3 is TGCAGTGCTAGAGCGCGAATTAGAGGCAATCAGCCCCAGCATTTT. It yields the protein CSARARIRGNQPQHF.

The chain is built from TRBV20-1 and TRBJ2-7; 12 nucleotides line up with TRBD2. The CDR3 is 15 amino acids. The V gene's germline CDR1 is DFQATT and CDR2 SNEGSKA (reference sequence). V was pared by 6 bases and J by 0 bases, with 6 bases of the junction left unmatched. CDR3 loop: CSATLAGGSSYEQYF. As DNA, the CDR3 is TGCAGTGCCACACTAGCGGGGGGAAGCTCCTACGAGCAGTACTTC.

This clonotype was counted ten times or more. J is TRBJ2-5 and V is TRBV3-1, with 16 bases that match TRBD2. This CDR3 spans 16 amino acids. Germline loops: CDR1 LGHDT, CDR2 YNNKEL (reference sequence). V shed 6 bases and J 5 bases; nucleotides not matched to a gene: 6. CDR3 sequence (DNA): TGTGCCAGCAGTCAGGGACTAGCGGGGGGGAAGGAGACCCAGTACTTC. Its translation is CASSQGLAGGKETQYF.

At least ten counts were recorded for this clonotype. V gene TRBV12-3 or TRBV12-4 combines with J gene TRBJ2-7; either TRBD1 or TRBD2 may fit D (5 bases each). The CDR3 contains 15 residues. The ends were cut back, 6 bases at V and 9 bases at J, with 24 bases in the middle. The CDR3 reads CASRLRRDALGRQYF. The CDR3 DNA reads as TGTGCCAGCAGGCTACGCCGGGATGCCCTGGGGCGGCAGTACTTC.